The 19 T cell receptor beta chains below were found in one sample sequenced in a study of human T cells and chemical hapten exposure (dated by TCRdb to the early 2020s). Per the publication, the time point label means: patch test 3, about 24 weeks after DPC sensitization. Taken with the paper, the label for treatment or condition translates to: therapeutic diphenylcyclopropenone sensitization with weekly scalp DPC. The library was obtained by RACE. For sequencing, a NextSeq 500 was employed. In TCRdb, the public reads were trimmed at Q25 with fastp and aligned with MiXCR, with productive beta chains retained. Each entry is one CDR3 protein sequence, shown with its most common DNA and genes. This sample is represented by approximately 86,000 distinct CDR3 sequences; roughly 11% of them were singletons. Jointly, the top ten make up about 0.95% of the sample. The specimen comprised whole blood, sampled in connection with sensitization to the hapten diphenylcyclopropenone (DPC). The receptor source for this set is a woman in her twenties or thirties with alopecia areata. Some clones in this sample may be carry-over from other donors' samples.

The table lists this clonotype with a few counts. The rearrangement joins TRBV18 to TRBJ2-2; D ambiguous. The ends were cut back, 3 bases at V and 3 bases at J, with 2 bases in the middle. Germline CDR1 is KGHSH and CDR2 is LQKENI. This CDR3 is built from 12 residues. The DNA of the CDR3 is TGTGCCAGCTCACCGGACACCGGGGAGCTGTTTTTT. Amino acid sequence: CASSPDTGELFF.

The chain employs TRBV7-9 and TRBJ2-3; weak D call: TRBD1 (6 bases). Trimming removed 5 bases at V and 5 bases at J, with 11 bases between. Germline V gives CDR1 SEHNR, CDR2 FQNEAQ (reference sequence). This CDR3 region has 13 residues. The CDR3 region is CASSPRGGDTQYF. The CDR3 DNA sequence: TGTGCCAGCAGCCCCAGAGGGGGAGATACGCAGTATTTT.

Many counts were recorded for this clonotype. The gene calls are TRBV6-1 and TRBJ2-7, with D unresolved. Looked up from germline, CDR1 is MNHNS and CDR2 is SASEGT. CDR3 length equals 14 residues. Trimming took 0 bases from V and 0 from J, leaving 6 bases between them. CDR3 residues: CASSEAVSSYEQYV. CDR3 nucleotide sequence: TGTGCCAGCAGTGAAGCAGTCAGCTCCTACGAGCAGTACGTC.

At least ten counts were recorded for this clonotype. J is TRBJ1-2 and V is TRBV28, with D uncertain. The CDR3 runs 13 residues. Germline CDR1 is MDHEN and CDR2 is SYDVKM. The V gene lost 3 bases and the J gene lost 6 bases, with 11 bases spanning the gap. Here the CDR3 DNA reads TGTGCCAGCAGTTTCCAATTGCGGGATGGCTACACCTTC. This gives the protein CASSFQLRDGYTF.

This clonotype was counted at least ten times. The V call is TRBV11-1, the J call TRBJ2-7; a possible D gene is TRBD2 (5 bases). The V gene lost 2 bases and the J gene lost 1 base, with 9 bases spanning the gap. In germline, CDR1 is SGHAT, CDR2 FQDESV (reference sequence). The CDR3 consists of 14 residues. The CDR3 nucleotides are TGTGCCAGCAGCTTAACAGAGGGTTCCTACGAGCAGTACTTC. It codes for CASSLTEGSYEQYF.

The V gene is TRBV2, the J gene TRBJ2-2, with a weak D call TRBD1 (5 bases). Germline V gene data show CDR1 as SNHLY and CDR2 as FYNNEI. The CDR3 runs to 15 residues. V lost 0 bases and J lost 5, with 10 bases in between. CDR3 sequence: CASSEAGVRTGELFF. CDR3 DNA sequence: TGTGCCAGCAGTGAAGCAGGGGTGAGGACCGGGGAGCTGTTTTTT.

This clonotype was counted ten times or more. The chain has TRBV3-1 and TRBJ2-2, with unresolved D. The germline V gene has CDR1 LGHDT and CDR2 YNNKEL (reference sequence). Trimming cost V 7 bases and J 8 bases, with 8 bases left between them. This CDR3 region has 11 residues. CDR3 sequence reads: CASTLGGELFF. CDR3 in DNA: TGTGCCAGCACCCTTGGAGGGGAGCTGTTTTTT.

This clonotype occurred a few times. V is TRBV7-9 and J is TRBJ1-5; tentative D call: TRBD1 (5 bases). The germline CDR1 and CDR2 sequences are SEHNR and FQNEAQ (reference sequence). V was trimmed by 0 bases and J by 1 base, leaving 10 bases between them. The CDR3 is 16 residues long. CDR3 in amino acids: CASSLAPDSSNQPQHF. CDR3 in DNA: TGTGCCAGCAGCTTAGCGCCCGACAGCAGCAATCAGCCCCAGCATTTT.

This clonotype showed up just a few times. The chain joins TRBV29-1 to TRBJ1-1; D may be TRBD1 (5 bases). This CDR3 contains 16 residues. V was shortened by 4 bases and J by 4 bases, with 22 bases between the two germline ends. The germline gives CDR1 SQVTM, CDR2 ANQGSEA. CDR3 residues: CSVVTRSARGSTEAFF. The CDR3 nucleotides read TGCAGCGTTGTTACTCGAAGCGCCCGGGGCAGCACTGAAGCTTTCTTT.

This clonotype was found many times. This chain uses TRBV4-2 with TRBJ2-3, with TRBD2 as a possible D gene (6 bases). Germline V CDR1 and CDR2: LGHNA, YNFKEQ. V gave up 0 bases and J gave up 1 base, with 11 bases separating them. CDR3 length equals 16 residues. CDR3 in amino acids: CASSQENGGGTDTQYF. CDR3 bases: TGTGCCAGCAGCCAAGAGAACGGCGGGGGCACAGATACGCAGTATTTT.

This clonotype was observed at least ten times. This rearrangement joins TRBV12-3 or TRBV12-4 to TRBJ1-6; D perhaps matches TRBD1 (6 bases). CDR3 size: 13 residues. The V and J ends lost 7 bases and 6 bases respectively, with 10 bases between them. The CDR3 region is CASTGQINSPLHF. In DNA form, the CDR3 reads TGTGCCAGCACCGGACAGATTAATTCACCCCTCCACTTT.

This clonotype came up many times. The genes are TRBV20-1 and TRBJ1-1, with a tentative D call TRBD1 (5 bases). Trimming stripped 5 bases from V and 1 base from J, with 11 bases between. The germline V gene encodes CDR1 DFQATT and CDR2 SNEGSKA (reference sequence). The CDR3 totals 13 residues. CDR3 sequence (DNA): TGCAGTGCTTCCGGGACCCAGAACACTGAAGCTTTCTTT. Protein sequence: CSASGTQNTEAFF.

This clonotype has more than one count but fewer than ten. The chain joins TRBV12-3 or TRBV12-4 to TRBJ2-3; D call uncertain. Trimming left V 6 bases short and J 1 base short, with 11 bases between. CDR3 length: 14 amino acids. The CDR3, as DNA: TGTGCCAGCAGCCGTCGGGCCCGCACAGATACGCAGTATTTT. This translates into CASSRRARTDTQYF.

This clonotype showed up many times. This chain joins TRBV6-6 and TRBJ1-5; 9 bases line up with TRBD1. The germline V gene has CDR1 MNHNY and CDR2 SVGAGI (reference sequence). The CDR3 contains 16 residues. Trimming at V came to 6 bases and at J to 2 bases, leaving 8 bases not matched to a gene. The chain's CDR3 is CASRRDREGGNQPQHF. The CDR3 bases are TGTGCCAGCAGACGGGACAGGGAAGGTGGCAATCAGCCCCAGCATTTT.

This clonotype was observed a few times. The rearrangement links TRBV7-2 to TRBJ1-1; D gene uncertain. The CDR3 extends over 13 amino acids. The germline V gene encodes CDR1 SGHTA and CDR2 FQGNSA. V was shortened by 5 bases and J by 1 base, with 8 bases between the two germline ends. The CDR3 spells CASSTQKNTEAFF. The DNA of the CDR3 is TGTGCCAGCAGCACACAGAAGAACACTGAAGCTTTCTTT.

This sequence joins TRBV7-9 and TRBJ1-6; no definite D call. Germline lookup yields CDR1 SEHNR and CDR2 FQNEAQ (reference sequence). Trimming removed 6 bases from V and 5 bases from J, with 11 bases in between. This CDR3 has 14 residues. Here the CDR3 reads CASRARSNNSPLHF. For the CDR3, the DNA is TGTGCCAGCAGAGCAAGAAGTAATAATTCACCCCTCCACTTT.

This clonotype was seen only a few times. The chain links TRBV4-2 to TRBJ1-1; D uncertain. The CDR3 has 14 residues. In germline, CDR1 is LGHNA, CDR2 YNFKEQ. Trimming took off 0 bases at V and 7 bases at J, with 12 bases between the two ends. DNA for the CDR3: TGTGCCAGCAGCCAAGATCGGGGAGTGGGTGAAGCTTTCTTT. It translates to CASSQDRGVGEAFF.

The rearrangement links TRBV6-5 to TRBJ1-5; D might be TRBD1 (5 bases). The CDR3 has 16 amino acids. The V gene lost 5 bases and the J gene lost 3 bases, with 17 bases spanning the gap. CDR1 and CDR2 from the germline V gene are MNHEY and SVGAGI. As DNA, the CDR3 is TGTGCCAGCAGTCCCCAAATGCAGGGATACAATCAGCCCCAGCATTTT. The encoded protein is CASSPQMQGYNQPQHF.

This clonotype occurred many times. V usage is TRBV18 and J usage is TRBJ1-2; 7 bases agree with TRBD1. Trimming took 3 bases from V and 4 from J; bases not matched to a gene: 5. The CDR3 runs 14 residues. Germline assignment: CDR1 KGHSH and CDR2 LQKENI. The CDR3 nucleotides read TGTGCCAGCTCACCCTCAGGGGGTGTCTATGGCTACACCTTC. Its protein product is CASSPSGGVYGYTF.